These T cell receptor beta chains were read from a single sample in a study of OX40 agonist ivuxolimab in advanced cancers. Data came from immunoSEQ multiplex PCR; TCRdb stores just in-frame clones and leaves some out. The table has tens of thousands of clones, 80% to 90% seen once; the top ten hold 1.5% to 2%. This sample comprised CD4+ or CD8+ T cells sorted from blood, obtained in a trial of the OX40 agonist ivuxolimab. The receptors stem from an adult with an advanced solid tumor such as melanoma, head and neck, liver or kidney cancer. The CDR3 runs from the conserved cysteine through the conserved F or W. The D gene is left open where the match is weak.

>TRBV13|TRBJ1-1|NA
CASSSTRTQAFF
>TRBV4-2|TRBJ1-1|NA
CASSQPGNTEAFF
>TRBV5-5|TRBJ1-2|NA
CASSLDLLAWMDGYTF
>TRBV7-2|TRBJ1-2|NA
CASRHGQNIYGYTF
>TRBV18|TRBJ2-7|TRBD2
CASSPLLAGGNEQYF
>TRBV2|TRBJ1-1|TRBD1
CASRATGASDTEAFF
>TRBV11-3|TRBJ2-7|TRBD1
CASRPPRTGGVEQYF
>TRBV5-1|TRBJ1-3|TRBD1
CASSLDRGAGNTIYF
>TRBV18|TRBJ2-7|TRBD1
CASSHNKQGPNYEQYF
>TRBV14|TRBJ2-7|NA
CASSQSSYEQYF
>TRBV6-6|TRBJ1-5|TRBD1
CASSPGQGGQPQHF
>TRBV16|TRBJ1-5|TRBD1
CASSQSGQGNQPQHF
>TRBV14|NA|TRBD1
CASSQVLGQLFYEQYF
>TRBV5-1|TRBJ2-1|TRBD1
CASSTQDRDYNEQFF
>TRBV28|TRBJ2-7|NA
CASSLPGAYEQYF
>TRBV7-2|TRBJ2-3|NA
CASSVVGLRTDTQYF
>TRBV28|TRBJ1-3|NA
CASGNLGPISGNTIYF
>TRBV10-3|TRBJ1-2|TRBD1
CAISDTGGHGYGYTF
>TRBV30|TRBJ1-1|NA
CAWSVKEAWNTEAFF
>TRBV9|TRBJ2-7|NA
CASSEDLGSVSYEQYF
>TRBV7-2|TRBJ1-2|NA
CASSPPREQGGYGYTF
>TRBV7-9|TRBJ1-4|NA
CASSPATNEKLFF
>TRBV6-5|TRBJ1-5|NA
CASSYDGNQPQHF
>TRBV6-5|TRBJ2-1|TRBD1
CASSYGSQGARGEQFF
>TRBV7-9|TRBJ1-3|NA
CASSLGGGAGNTIYF
>TRBV11-2|TRBJ2-1|TRBD2
CASSLESGSFSYNEQFF
>TRBV11-3|TRBJ2-1|NA
CASSSSANEQFF
>TRBV5-4|TRBJ2-1|TRBD1
CASSPRQGASYNEQFF
>TRBV7-8|TRBJ1-1|NA
CASSYRAEQEAFF
>TRBV2|TRBJ1-5|TRBD1
CASNRQGGLQPQHF
>TRBV4-3|TRBJ2-1|TRBD1
CASSPRRGGVEQFF
>TRBV25-1|TRBJ1-4|NA
CASHRAGSNEKLFF
>TRBV7-2|TRBJ2-7|NA
CASSLSGLSRYEQYF
>TRBV15|TRBJ2-2|NA
CATSRDIGQKGTGELFF
>TRBV7-2|TRBJ2-3|NA
CASSPPGHLPNTDTQYF
>TRBV4-3|TRBJ2-7|NA
CASSQELSLNSYEQYF
>TRBV10-1|TRBJ2-7|NA
CASSDLQGSGEQYF
>TRBV30|TRBJ2-7|TRBD2
CAWSVGLAGSYEQYF
>TRBV7-9|TRBJ2-7|TRBD1
CASSLTGGSYEQYF
>TRBV5-1|TRBJ2-3|NA
CASSLIGESTDTQYF
>TRBV30|TRBJ2-1|NA
CAAPAGAEGNEQFF
>TRBV30|TRBJ2-6|NA
CAWSTLGRGSGANVLTF
>TRBV5-1|TRBJ2-1|NA
CASSLLGKTDYNEQFF
>TRBV6-5|TRBJ1-1|TRBD1
CASSFGQGTEAFF
>TRBV28|TRBJ1-5|NA
CASGIRPQHF
>TRBV28|TRBJ1-2|NA
CASKTREAYYGYTF
>TRBV5-4|TRBJ2-7|TRBD2
CASSSGLAGGSYEQYF
>TRBV7-9|TRBJ1-1|TRBD1
CASRPGTVQGVMNTEAFF
>TRBV6-1|TRBJ2-1|TRBD2
CASSESSGRNEQFF
>TRBV7-2|TRBJ2-3|NA
CASSFGHSDTQYF
>TRBV5-5|TRBJ1-1|NA
CASSWGTTPGTEAFF
>TRBV11-2|TRBJ1-6|NA
CASTEGVSYNSPLHF
>TRBV28|TRBJ2-7|TRBD1
CASRLGQAILDEQYF
>TRBV4-2|TRBJ2-3|TRBD2
CASSQEGTSGRAGTDTQYF